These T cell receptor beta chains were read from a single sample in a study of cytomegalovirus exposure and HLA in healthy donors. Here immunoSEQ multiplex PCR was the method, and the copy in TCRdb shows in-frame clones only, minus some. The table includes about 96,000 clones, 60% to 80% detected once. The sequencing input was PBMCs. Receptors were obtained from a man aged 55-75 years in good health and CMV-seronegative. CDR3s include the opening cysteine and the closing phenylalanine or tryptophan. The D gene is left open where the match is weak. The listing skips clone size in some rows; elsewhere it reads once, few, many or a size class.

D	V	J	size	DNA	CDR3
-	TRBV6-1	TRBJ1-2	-	TGTGCCAGCAGTGAAGGGGGAGGATCAATGTCCTTCTTAGGCTACACCTTC	CASSEGGGSMSFLGYTF
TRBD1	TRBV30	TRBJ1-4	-	TGTGCCTGGAACCCGGGACAGCATAATGAAAAACTGTTTTTT	CAWNPGQHNEKLFF
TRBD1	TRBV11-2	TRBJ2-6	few	TGTGCCAGCAGCTTACCGGGACAGGGCTCTGCTGGGGCCAACGTCCTGACTTTC	CASSLPGQGSAGANVLTF
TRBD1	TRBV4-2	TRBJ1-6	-	TGTGCCAGCAGCCAAGATGAGGGACAGGGCTTCCTCGCTCGGAATTCACCCCTCCACTTT	CASSQDEGQGFLARNSPLHF
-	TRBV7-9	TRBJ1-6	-	TGTGCCAGCAGCTTTCCGGGGGATTCACCCCTCCACTTT	CASSFPGDSPLHF
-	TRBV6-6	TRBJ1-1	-	TGTGCCAGCAGCTACACGGACACTGAAGCTTTCTTT	CASSYTDTEAFF
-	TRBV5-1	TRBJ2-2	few	TGCGCCAGCAGCTTGACAGACACCGGGGAGCTGTTTTTT	CASSLTDTGELFF
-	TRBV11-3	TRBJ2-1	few	TGTGCCAGCAGCTTACTCGGGGGTGAGCAGTTCTTC	CASSLLGGEQFF
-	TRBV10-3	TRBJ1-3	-	TGTGCCATCAGTTCAAGCAGGGATGGTGAAAACACCATATATTTT	CAISSSRDGENTIYF
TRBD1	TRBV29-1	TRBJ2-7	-	TGCAGCGTTCCGGGACAGGGGGAATACGAGCAGTACTTC	CSVPGQGEYEQYF
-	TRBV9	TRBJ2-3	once	TGTGCCAGCAGCGTAGCTACGGATACGCAGTATTTT	CASSVATDTQYF
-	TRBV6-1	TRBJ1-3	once	TGTGCCAGCAGTGAAATAGGACAGCTCTCTGGAAACACCATATATTTT	CASSEIGQLSGNTIYF
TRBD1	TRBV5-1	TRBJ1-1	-	TGCGCCAGCAGCCTGCGACAGGGGATCACTGAAGCTTTCTTT	CASSLRQGITEAFF
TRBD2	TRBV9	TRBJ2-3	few	TGTGCCAGCAGCGAATGGACTAGCTTGGTTCCAGATACGCAGTATTTT	CASSEWTSLVPDTQYF
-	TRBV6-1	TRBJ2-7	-	TGTGCCAGCAGCACCTACGAGCAGTACTTC	CASSTYEQYF
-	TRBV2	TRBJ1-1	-	TGTGCCTCCATCGGACAGCCTGATCCACGTGGGGCTTTCTTT	CASIGQPDPRGAFF
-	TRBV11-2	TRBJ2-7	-	TGTGCCAGCAGCTTAGAAGTGGGGCAAACCTACGAGCAGTACTTC	CASSLEVGQTYEQYF
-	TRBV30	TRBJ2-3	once	TGTGCCTGGATTAGGGTGGAGGGGACAGATACGCAGTATTTT	CAWIRVEGTDTQYF
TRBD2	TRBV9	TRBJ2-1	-	TGTGCCAGCAGTCGTCTTTCGGGAGGTAACAATGAGCAGTTCTTC	CASSRLSGGNNEQFF
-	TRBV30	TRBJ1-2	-	TGTGCCTGGAGTGTAGGGGATTCTAACTATGGCTACACCTTC	CAWSVGDSNYGYTF
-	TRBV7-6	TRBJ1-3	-	TGTGCCAGCAGCCCGACACCACAGAGGGCTTCCTCTCTCTCTGGAAACACCATATATTTT	CASSPTPQRASSLSGNTIYF
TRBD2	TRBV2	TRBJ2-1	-	TGTGCCAGCAGTGAAATAGCGGGAGGTGGTGAGCAGTTCTTC	CASSEIAGGGEQFF
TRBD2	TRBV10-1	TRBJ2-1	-	TGCGCCAGCAGCCCCACTAGCGGGAGTGAGCATGAGCAGTTCTTC	CASSPTSGSEHEQFF
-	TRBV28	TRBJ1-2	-	TGTGCCAGCAGTCCCCCCGGGGGTGTTAAGGGTGGCTACACCTTC	CASSPPGGVKGGYTF
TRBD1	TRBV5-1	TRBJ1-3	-	TGCGCCAGCAGCATGCAGGGGGCATTCTCTGGAAACACCATATATTTT	CASSMQGAFSGNTIYF
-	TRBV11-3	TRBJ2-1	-	TGTGCCAGCAGCTTAGGGGTAGCGGCCCTCTCCTACAATGAGCAGTTCTTC	CASSLGVAALSYNEQFF
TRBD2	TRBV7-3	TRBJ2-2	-	TGTGCCAGCAGCTCGCTAGCGGGGCCCACCGGGGAGCTGTTTTTT	CASSSLAGPTGELFF
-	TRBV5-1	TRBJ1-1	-	TGCGCCAGCAGCCCGGTGACAGGCATGAACACTGAAGCTTTCTTT	CASSPVTGMNTEAFF
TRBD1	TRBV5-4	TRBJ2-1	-	TGTGCCAGCAGCGGGACAGGGGGCTACTACAATGAGCAGTTCTTC	CASSGTGGYYNEQFF
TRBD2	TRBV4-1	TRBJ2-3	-	TGCGCCAGCAGCCAAGAAGCGGGAGGTGGGTCAGATACGCAGTATTTT	CASSQEAGGGSDTQYF
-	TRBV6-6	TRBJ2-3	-	TGTGCCAGCAGTCCCCCCAGGGATACGCAGTATTTT	CASSPPRDTQYF
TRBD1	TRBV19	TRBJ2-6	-	TGTGCCAGTAGCACCAAACAGGGGATTTCCTCTGGGGCCAACGTCCTGACTTTC	CASSTKQGISSGANVLTF